These T cell receptor beta chains were read from a single sample in a study of blood T cell repertoires in COVID-19. Sequencing was performed with immunoSEQ multiplex PCR; in TCRdb, only in-frame clones are kept and a portion is missing. The sample shows fewer than 200,000 clones, 84% of them seen only once. Sample: PBMCs or T cells enriched from blood (not recorded which). The receptors derive from a man aged 45-60 years who had recovered from COVID-19. Both conserved end residues are part of each CDR3. The order of the fields is J gene, D gene, V gene, CDR3 DNA, CDR3 protein. The D gene is left open where the match is weak.

TRBJ2-5 TRBD1 TRBV6-5 TGTGCCAGTCGTGGGACAGCAGAAGAGACCCAGTACTTC CASRGTAEETQYF
TRBJ1-2 TRBD1 TRBV6-5 TGTGCCAGCAGTCCACAGGGGAACAGCTATGGCTACACCTTC CASSPQGNSYGYTF
TRBJ1-2 TRBD1 TRBV2 TGTGCCAGCAGCGCCGGACAGGGGCCCCCGTATGGCTACACCTTC CASSAGQGPPYGYTF
TRBJ1-1 TRBD1 TRBV18 TGTGCCAGCTCCCCCGACAGGGTCTCTGAAGCTTTCTTT CASSPDRVSEAFF
TRBJ2-2 TRBD1 TRBV5-6 TGTGCCAGCAGCTGGGGGACAGGTGGCGGGGAGCTGTTTTTT CASSWGTGGGELFF
TRBJ2-1 - TRBV5-1 TGCGCCAGCAGCCCAGTTATTACCTACAATGAGCAGTTCTTC CASSPVITYNEQFF
TRBJ2-7 TRBD1 TRBV6-2/TRBV6-3 TGTGCCAGCAGTGCGGACAGGGCCTACGAGCAGTACTTC CASSADRAYEQYF
TRBJ2-7 TRBD2 TRBV7-9 TGTGCCAGCAGCTTAGGTTCCGGGGGGGATTCCTACGAGCAGTACTTC CASSLGSGGDSYEQYF
TRBJ1-1 - TRBV9 TGTGCCAGCAGCGTAATGCCAAGACTTCAAGACGGCACTGAAGCTTTCTTT CASSVMPRLQDGTEAFF
TRBJ2-7 - TRBV7-8 TGTGCCAGCAGCTTAGCGCCGAGTTCGCGGGGCCAACCCTCCTACGAGCAGTACTTC CASSLAPSSRGQPSYEQYF
TRBJ2-4 TRBD1 TRBV5-5 TGTGCCAGCAGCTTGGCTCAGGGGGCAACCAAAAACATTCAGTACTTC CASSLAQGATKNIQYF
TRBJ2-3 TRBD2 TRBV5-1 TGCGCCAGCAGCTTAGCGGGGGGCACAGATACGCAGTATTTT CASSLAGGTDTQYF
TRBJ1-4 TRBD1 TRBV5-8 TGTGCCAGCAGCCCCGACAGGGGCCAGACTGAAAAACTGTTTTTT CASSPDRGQTEKLFF
TRBJ1-1 - TRBV27 TGTGCCAGCAGTGGGCAGGGTTTGGGTGAAGCTTTCTTT CASSGQGLGEAFF
TRBJ1-1 TRBD1 TRBV5-1 TGCGCCAGCAGCTTGGCCGGGGACAGGGTCACTGAAGCTTTCTTT CASSLAGDRVTEAFF
TRBJ2-5 - TRBV5-1 TGCGCCAGCAGCTTGGACAGGCCGGAGACCCAGTACTTC CASSLDRPETQYF
TRBJ1-5 - TRBV4-1 TGCGCCAGCAGCCAAGCTCCGGAGCAGCCCCAGCATTTT CASSQAPEQPQHF
TRBJ2-2 TRBD1 TRBV29-1 TGCAGCGTTGCTAAACAGGGGGCGAGGGCCGGGGAGCTGTTTTTT CSVAKQGARAGELFF